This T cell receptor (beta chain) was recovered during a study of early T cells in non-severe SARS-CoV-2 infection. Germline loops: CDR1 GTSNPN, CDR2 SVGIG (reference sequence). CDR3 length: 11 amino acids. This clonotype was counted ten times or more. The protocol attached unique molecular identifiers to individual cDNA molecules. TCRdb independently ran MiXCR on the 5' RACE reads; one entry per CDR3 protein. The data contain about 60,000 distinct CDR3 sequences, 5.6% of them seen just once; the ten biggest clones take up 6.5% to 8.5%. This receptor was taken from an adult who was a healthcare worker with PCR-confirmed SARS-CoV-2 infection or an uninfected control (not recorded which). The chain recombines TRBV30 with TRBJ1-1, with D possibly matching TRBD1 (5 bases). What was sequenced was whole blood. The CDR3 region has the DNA TGTGCGGCAGGGCGGAACACTGAAGCTTTCTTT. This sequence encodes CAAGRNTEAFF.